This T cell receptor beta chain appears in the sequencing data of a study of identical twins. Findings of the study overall: Out-of-frame beta sequences exhibited a weaker degree of excess twin sharing. Alpha sequences out of frame and shared by twins had excess low generation probability.

About this clonotype: Antigen: not known. The junction departs from germline at one end; a sequencing error may be responsible.

The CDR3 runs to 14 residues. In germline, CDR1 is MNHNS, CDR2 SASEGT. In every case, the donor was a healthy Caucasian. TCRdb reanalysed the 5' RACE reads using MiXCR and keeps one entry per CDR3 protein. This table holds 1.5 million to 2 million distinct CDR3 sequences, 32% found once. The chain has TRBV6-1 and TRBJ1-5; D uncertain. The source is a newborn girl in good health. Input material: cord blood. The CDR3 sequence is CASSEGRLSQPQHF. The CDR3 DNA reads as TGTGCCAGTAGTGAGGGCAGGCTCAGTCAGCCCCAGCATTTT.